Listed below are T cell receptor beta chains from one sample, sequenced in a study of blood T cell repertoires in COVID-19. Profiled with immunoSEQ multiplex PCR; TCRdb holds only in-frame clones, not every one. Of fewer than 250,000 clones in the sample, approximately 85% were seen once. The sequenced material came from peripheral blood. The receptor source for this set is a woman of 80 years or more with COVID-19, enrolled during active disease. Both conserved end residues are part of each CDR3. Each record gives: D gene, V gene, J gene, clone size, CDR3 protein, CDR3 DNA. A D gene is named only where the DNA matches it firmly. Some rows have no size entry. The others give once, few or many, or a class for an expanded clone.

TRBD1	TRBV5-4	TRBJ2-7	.	CASSWDRFYEQYF	TGTGCCAGCAGCTGGGACAGATTCTACGAGCAGTACTTC
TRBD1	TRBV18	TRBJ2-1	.	CASSPGTGFYNEQFF	TGTGCCAGCTCACCAGGGACAGGGTTCTACAATGAGCAGTTCTTC
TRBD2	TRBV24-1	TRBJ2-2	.	CATSDPGGGDTGELFF	TGTGCCACCAGTGACCCGGGGGGAGGAGACACCGGGGAGCTGTTTTTT
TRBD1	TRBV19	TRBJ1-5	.	CASSLQGAVVLLHF	TGTGCCAGTAGTTTGCAGGGGGCGGTTGTATTATTGCATTTT
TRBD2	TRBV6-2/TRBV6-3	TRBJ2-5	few	CASSQLAEETQYF	TGTGCCAGCAGCCAACTAGCGGAAGAGACCCAGTACTTC
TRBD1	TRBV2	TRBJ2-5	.	CASSDRGLETQYF	TGTGCCAGCAGTGACAGGGGGTTGGAAACCCAGTACTTC
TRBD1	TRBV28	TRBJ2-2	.	CASSFGQGGNSGELFF	TGTGCCAGCAGTTTTGGACAGGGTGGAAATAGCGGGGAGCTGTTTTTT
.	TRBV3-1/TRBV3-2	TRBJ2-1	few	CASSSQGGGTYNEQFF	TGTGCCAGCAGCTCACAAGGGGGGGGGACCTACAATGAGCAGTTCTTC
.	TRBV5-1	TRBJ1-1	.	CASSSDSRGNTEAFF	TGCGCCAGCAGCTCGGACAGCCGAGGGAACACTGAAGCTTTCTTT
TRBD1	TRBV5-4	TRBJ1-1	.	CASSPGQGRDLAFF	TGTGCCAGCAGCCCCGGACAGGGTCGGGATCTGGCTTTCTTT
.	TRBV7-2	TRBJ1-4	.	CASSLVGGIGGEREKLFF	TGTGCCAGCAGCTTAGTGGGAGGTATCGGGGGGGAGAGAGAAAAACTGTTTTTT
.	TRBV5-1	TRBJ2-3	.	CASSLVGAAREDTQYF	TGCGCCAGCAGCTTGGTGGGGGCCGCCAGGGAAGATACGCAGTATTTT
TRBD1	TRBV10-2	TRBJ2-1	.	CASRAGTGYNEQFF	TGCGCCAGCAGAGCGGGGACAGGGTATAATGAGCAGTTCTTC
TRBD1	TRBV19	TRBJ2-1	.	CASSASQGTYNEQFF	TGTGCCAGTAGTGCCTCACAGGGGACCTACAATGAGCAGTTCTTC
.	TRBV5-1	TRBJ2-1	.	CASSLGGRNEQFF	TGCGCCAGCAGCCTAGGGGGTAGGAATGAGCAGTTCTTC
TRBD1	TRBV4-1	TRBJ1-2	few	CASSLGQGGKGWHGYTF	TGCGCCAGCAGCCTGGGACAGGGGGGAAAGGGTTGGCATGGCTACACCTTC
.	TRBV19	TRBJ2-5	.	CASSTDWERRGTQYF	TGTGCCAGTAGTACCGACTGGGAAAGGAGGGGGACCCAGTACTTC
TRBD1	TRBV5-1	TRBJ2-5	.	CASSSGTEETQYF	TGCGCCAGCAGTTCAGGGACAGAAGAGACCCAGTACTTC
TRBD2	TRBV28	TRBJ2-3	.	CASTSGGAEFITDTQYF	TGTGCCAGCACTAGCGGGGGGGCCGAGTTTATCACAGATACGCAGTATTTT
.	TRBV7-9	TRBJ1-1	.	CASSNRAEAFF	TGTGCCAGCAGCAATCGTGCTGAAGCTTTCTTT
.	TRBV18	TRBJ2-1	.	CASSPTDRTKFF	TGTGCCAGCTCACCGACTGACAGGACGAAGTTCTTC
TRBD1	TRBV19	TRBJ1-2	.	CASSTDRVNYGYTF	TGTGCCAGTAGTACGGACAGGGTGAACTATGGCTACACCTTC
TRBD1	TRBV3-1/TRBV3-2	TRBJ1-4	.	CASSSGQVGEKLFF	TGTGCCAGCAGCTCCGGACAGGTGGGCGAAAAACTGTTTTTT
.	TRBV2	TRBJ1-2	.	CASSYGTGNYGYTF	TGTGCCAGCAGTTACGGCACAGGGAACTATGGCTACACCTTC